This TCR beta chain was sequenced for a study of T cells expressing NK-cell markers. Study in general: In sorted CD3+CD56+NKG2C+, CD3+CD56+NKG2C- and CD3+CD56-NKG2C+ T cells, TCR beta repertoires were obtained. In the group of eight sequenced donors, seven were HCMV-seropositive and one was seronegative.

Generation of TCR beta cDNA was performed by 5'RACE template switching incorporating UMIs. With the 5' RACE reads reprocessed, TCRdb shows one record per CDR3 protein and no DNA. This listing includes a few hundred thousand distinct CDR3 sequences. Looked up from germline, CDR1 is KGHDR and CDR2 is SFDVKD. This CDR3 has 16 residues. The chain has TRBV24-1 and TRBJ2-3; TCRdb indicates TRBD1, and absent DNA this call remains unverified. The receptor was derived from a man younger than 30 in good health. The sample comprised blood T cells: a sorted CD56 or NKG2C T cell subset, CD4+ or CD8+ T cells, or bulk PBMC T cells (not recorded which). The CDR3 region is CATSHSGTAYTDTQYF.